These 27 T cell receptor beta chains share one sample of origin, sequenced in a study of blood T cells in healthy people across ages. A second PCR, run for roughly 7 to 11 cycles, used a sample-barcoded 5' primer plus a J-beta primer mix. MiXCR, run by TCRdb on the 5' RACE reads, gives a single entry per CDR3 protein. This sample carries 1.5 million to 2 million distinct CDR3 sequences, 30% to 35% of them seen once, and the ten largest clones take 11%. Sample: blood. These receptors all stem from a woman aged 25-40 years in good health.

This clonotype appeared many times. V gene TRBV5-1 combines with J gene TRBJ2-3; tentative D call: TRBD1 (6 bases). Trimming took off 3 bases at V and 8 bases at J, with 13 bases between the two ends. The CDR3 extends over 13 amino acids. Germline CDR1 SGHRS, CDR2 YFSETQ. CDR3 DNA sequence: TGCGCCAGCAGCTCGGACCTCAGGGGTACGCAGTATTTT. This encodes CASSSDLRGTQYF.

V is TRBV5-1 and J is TRBJ2-1, with 7 bases lining up with TRBD2. V was clipped by 0 bases and J by 13 bases; unmatched bases: 10. The germline CDR1 and CDR2 sequences are SGHRS and YFSETQ. The CDR3 has 14 residues. CDR3 in amino acids: CASSLGLADETQFF. The CDR3 nucleotides are TGCGCCAGCAGCTTGGGACTAGCCGACGAGACCCAGTTCTTC.

This clonotype was recorded at least ten times. V usage is TRBV7-6 and J usage is TRBJ2-7; 11 nucleotides match TRBD2. Germline CDR1 SGHVS, CDR2 FNYEAQ. The CDR3 extends over 19 amino acids. The trim removed 4 bases at V and 2 bases at J, leaving 16 bases unmatched. Here the CDR3 reads CASSSSALFSGRAAYEQYF. In DNA, the CDR3 is TGTGCCAGCAGCTCCAGTGCGCTATTTAGCGGGAGGGCCGCCTACGAGCAGTACTTC.

The sample holds a few counts of this clonotype. The V and J genes are TRBV7-9 and TRBJ2-1; D is ambiguous. There are 15 residues in the CDR3. Trimming left V 0 bases short and J 9 bases short, with 15 bases between. Germline CDR1 is SEHNR and CDR2 is FQNEAQ (reference sequence). CDR3 sequence reads: CASSLAARHWGEQFF. The DNA for the CDR3 is TGTGCCAGCAGCTTAGCGGCTAGACATTGGGGTGAGCAGTTCTTC.

This clonotype was observed a few times. V is TRBV18 and J is TRBJ2-3; 8 nucleotides align to TRBD1. Germline CDR1 reads KGHSH; CDR2 reads LQKENI. Unmatched junction bases numbered 2, after V lost 3 bases and J lost 0 bases. The CDR3 loop spans 15 amino acids. CDR3 amino acids: CASSPWDRSTDTQYF. Written as DNA, the CDR3 is TGTGCCAGCTCACCCTGGGACAGGAGCACAGATACGCAGTATTTT. Full variable domain (missing parts from reference TRBV18 and TRBJ2-3): NAGVMQNPRHLVRRRGQEARLRCSPMKGHSHVYWYRQLPEEGLKFMVYLQKENIIDESGMPKERFSAEFPKEGPSILRIQQVVRGDSAAYFCASSPWDRSTDTQYFGPGTRLTVL.

This clonotype was observed a few times. The genes are TRBV20-1 and TRBJ2-7; TRBD1 might be the D (5 bases). The V end was cut by 0 bases, the J end by 0 bases, with 9 bases between. Germline CDR1 is DFQATT and CDR2 is SNEGSKA (reference sequence). The CDR3 spans 14 residues. The CDR3 sequence: CSARDTGPSYEQYF. The CDR3 DNA reads as TGCAGTGCTAGAGACACAGGTCCCTCCTACGAGCAGTACTTC.

The chain uses TRBV30 and TRBJ2-1; 12 positions match TRBD2. Germline CDR1 GTSNPN, CDR2 SVGIG (reference sequence). The length of the CDR3 is 15 residues. V lost 7 bases and J lost 4; bases outside the gene matches: 8. The CDR3 loop is CAYGPLAGGYNEQFF. DNA for the CDR3: TGTGCCTACGGACCGCTAGCGGGAGGGTACAATGAGCAGTTCTTC. The full variable domain, rest sourced from reference TRBV30 and TRBJ2-1, is SQTIHQWPATLVQPVGSPLSLECTVEGTSNPNLYWYRQAAGRGLQLLFYSVGIGQISSEVPQNLSASRPQDRQFILSSKKLLLSDSGFYLCAYGPLAGGYNEQFFGPGTRLTVL.

The CDR3 DNA reads as TGTGCCAGCAGTTTATCCTTTGAGGGAGGCTACACCTTC. Residues: CASSLSFEGGYTF. The chain employs TRBV12-3 or TRBV12-4 and TRBJ1-2; no clear D. Trimming shortened V by 2 bases and J by 8 bases, and 12 bases separated the two germline ends. The CDR3 is 13 residues long.

The gene calls are TRBV12-3 or TRBV12-4 and TRBJ2-7; 8 bases fit TRBD2. V dropped 6 bases and J dropped 3; count of bases not matched to a gene: 4. The CDR3 length is 13 residues. The CDR3: CASRSSGVYEQYF. CDR3 DNA sequence: TGTGCCAGCAGGAGTAGCGGGGTCTACGAGCAGTACTTC.

In its sample, this clonotype was seen a few times. This chain joins TRBV7-2 and TRBJ2-1, with TRBD1 matching over 7 bases. CDR1 is SGHTA, CDR2 FQGNSA, per germline. With V trimmed by 4 bases and J by 6 bases, 6 bases remained unmatched. This CDR3 is 14 amino acids long. The CDR3: CASSYSGGSNEQFF. As DNA, the CDR3 is TGTGCCAGCAGCTACTCAGGGGGAAGCAATGAGCAGTTCTTC.

The chain couples TRBV12-3 or TRBV12-4 to TRBJ1-1; no reliable D call. The germline V and J ends were trimmed by 9 bases and 7 bases, with 9 bases remaining between them. CDR3 length: 10 amino acids. The CDR3 sequence: CASGWGEAFF. The CDR3 DNA sequence: TGTGCCAGTGGATGGGGTGAAGCTTTCTTT.

The V and J genes are TRBV10-3 and TRBJ1-4, with D uncertain. This CDR3 is built from 15 residues. With 6 bases removed from V and 0 bases from J, the gap between germline ends came to 11 bases. CDR1 ENHRY and CDR2 SYGVKD come from the germline V gene. The CDR3 nucleotides read TGTGCCATCAGGCTGGGCAGAGCAACTAATGAAAAACTGTTTTTT. It translates to CAIRLGRATNEKLFF.

The rearrangement uses TRBV15 and TRBJ1-6; D unresolved. The CDR3 totals 15 residues. Germline loops: CDR1 LNHNV, CDR2 YYDKDF (reference sequence). The V gene lost 4 bases and the J gene lost 10 bases, with 17 bases spanning the gap. CDR3 sequence reads: CATSTRTGLSSPLHF. Written as DNA, the CDR3 is TGTGCCACCAGCACCCGGACGGGCTTAAGCTCACCCCTCCACTTT.

In its sample, this clonotype was seen many times. The chain couples TRBV29-1 to TRBJ1-2, with no clear D. The ends were cut back, 4 bases at V and 5 bases at J, with 17 bases in the middle. The CDR3 totals 14 residues. Germline lookup yields CDR1 SQVTM and CDR2 ANQGSEA. This chain's CDR3 is CSVGGEGGWYGYTF. Here the CDR3 DNA reads TGCAGCGTTGGGGGAGAGGGTGGATGGTATGGCTACACCTTC.

The chain uses TRBV7-2 and TRBJ1-4, with 7 bases lining up with TRBD1. The CDR3 loop spans 13 amino acids. Germline CDR1 reads SGHTA; CDR2 reads FQGNSA. V shed 10 bases, J shed 8 bases, and the junction held 10 bases outside the gene matches. CDR3 sequence reads: CATQQGFEEKLFF. The CDR3 coding sequence is TGTGCCACCCAACAGGGGTTTGAAGAAAAACTGTTTTTT.

This rearrangement joins TRBV10-3 to TRBJ1-6; tentatively, D is TRBD1 (6 bases). The CDR3 is 16 residues long. CDR1 is ENHRY and CDR2 is SYGVKD in the germline V gene. V was pared by 2 bases and J by 2 bases, with 10 bases between. The CDR3 DNA follows: TGTGCCATCAGTGAGGCAGGGGAGCCCTATAATTCACCCCTCCACTTT. This codes for CAISEAGEPYNSPLHF.

The genes are TRBV14 and TRBJ2-7, with D unclear. The CDR3 is 12 amino acids. Germline loops: CDR1 SGHDN, CDR2 FVKESK. Trimming removed 4 bases from V and 4 bases from J, with 8 bases in between. Written as DNA, the CDR3 is TGTGCCAGCAGCCGTAGCAGGTACGAGCAGTACTTC. This gives the protein CASSRSRYEQYF.

The chain links TRBV28 to TRBJ2-1; 9 nucleotides align to TRBD1. The end of the DNA is better explained by TRBJ2-7, so the J call may be wrong. The CDR3 has 15 amino acids. Per germline, CDR1 MDHEN and CDR2 SYDVKM. CDR3 in amino acids: CASNPTGGDYNEQYF. The CDR3 DNA is TGTGCCAGCAACCCGACAGGGGGAGACTACAATGAGCAGTACTTC.

The V call is TRBV7-7, the J call TRBJ2-5, with D unclear. The ends were cut back, 5 bases at V and 2 bases at J, with 15 bases in the middle. CDR1 is SSHAT, CDR2 FNYEAQ, per germline (reference sequence). The CDR3 loop spans 15 amino acids. In DNA form, the CDR3 reads TGTGCCAGCAGCCCCGATCCGGCACTACAAGAGACCCAGTACTTC. As protein: CASSPDPALQETQYF.

V and J are TRBV7-2 and TRBJ1-2, with D unresolved. The CDR3 consists of 15 residues. Germline V gene data show CDR1 as SGHTA and CDR2 as FQGNSA. V was clipped by 4 bases and J by 5 bases, with 17 bases between them. In nucleotides, the CDR3 is TGTGCCAGCAGCTCGACCGACTCGATGGCGTATGGCTACACCTTC. Its protein product is CASSSTDSMAYGYTF.

About this clonotype itself: Being one base from a much bigger clone, this may be a read error. The chain joins TRBV20-1 to TRBJ1-2; no definite D call. V was shortened by 3 bases and J by 6 bases, with 11 bases between the two germline ends. CDR1 and CDR2 from the germline V gene are DFQATT and SNEGSKA (reference sequence). The CDR3 extends over 12 amino acids. The CDR3 nucleotides read TGCAGTGCTAGGATACAGCCCAATGGCTACACCTTC. Translation gives CSARIQPNGYTF.

This clonotype was seen more than once but under ten times. The chain carries TRBV29-1 and TRBJ2-2; TRBD2 agrees at 13 bases. Germline-derived CDR1 and CDR2 are SQVTM and ANQGSEA. The trim removed 7 bases at V and 6 bases at J, leaving 5 bases unmatched. This CDR3 is 14 amino acids long. The CDR3 coding sequence is TGCAGCGCATCAACTAGCGGGGGGGCCGGGGAGCTGTTTTTT. Translated, it gives CSASTSGGAGELFF.

The J gene is TRBJ2-3, the V gene TRBV13; D gene unclear. V was shortened by 4 bases and J by 9 bases, with 26 bases between the two germline ends. The germline CDR1 and CDR2 sequences are PRHDT and FYEKMQ (reference sequence). This CDR3 spans 17 amino acids. Here the CDR3 reads CASSSLTDLGASFTQYF. The CDR3 nucleotides are TGTGCCAGCAGCTCACTGACGGACCTCGGCGCATCGTTCACGCAGTATTTT. The full variable domain, with the rest looked up from reference TRBV13 and TRBJ2-3, is AAGVIQSPRHLIKEKRETATLKCYPIPRHDTVYWYQQGPGQDPQFLISFYEKMQSDKGSIPDRFSAQQFSDYHSELNMSSLELGDSALYFCASSSLTDLGASFTQYFGPGTRLTVL.

The gene calls are TRBV5-1 and TRBJ2-7, with TRBD2 matching 8 bases. J lost 0 bases, V lost 2 bases, and 4 bases had no gene match. The CDR3 runs 15 residues. Per germline, CDR1 SGHRS and CDR2 YFSETQ. DNA for the CDR3: TGCGCCAGCAGCTTTTTAGCGGGATACTCCTACGAGCAGTACTTC. Amino acid sequence: CASSFLAGYSYEQYF.

This clonotype has more than one count but fewer than ten. The genes are TRBV20-1 and TRBJ2-2; 9 nucleotides align to TRBD2. There are 16 residues in the CDR3. The junction had 7 bases not matched to a gene; V was cut back by 0 bases and J by 5 bases. Germline V gene lookup returns CDR1 DFQATT and CDR2 SNEGSKA (reference sequence). The CDR3 reads CSARDDSGGKTGELFF. The CDR3 DNA reads TGCAGTGCTAGAGATGATAGCGGGGGAAAAACCGGGGAGCTGTTTTTT.

This clonotype was observed a few times. The chain joins TRBV20-1 to TRBJ1-5, with unresolved D. CDR3 length equals 12 residues. CDR1 is DFQATT, CDR2 SNEGSKA, per germline (reference sequence). The germline V and J ends were trimmed by 2 bases and 4 bases, with 6 bases remaining between them. CDR3 amino acids: CSARLSNQPQHF. DNA for the CDR3: TGCAGTGCTAGACTGTCGAATCAGCCCCAGCATTTT.

The CDR3 DNA follows: TGTGCCAGCAGTTTTGTAGGAGGGACCTCTCGGGGCTACACCTTC. It is translated as CASSFVGGTSRGYTF. The chain couples TRBV12-3 or TRBV12-4 to TRBJ1-2, with D perhaps TRBD1 (5 bases). V gave up 3 bases and J gave up 8 bases, with 19 bases separating them. The CDR3 spans 15 residues.